This TCR beta chain was retrieved from a study of technical replicates of blood from several donors (dated by TCRdb to the late 2010s). The CDR3 measures 14 amino acids from cysteine to phenylalanine. Only the CDR3 portion is preserved as DNA: 42 bases, with reading frame beginning at the first base. V is cut by 6 bases and J by 2 bases, and the space between the germline ends is 12 bases. Looking up the germline V gene yields CDR1 MDHEN and CDR2 SYDVKM. The library was produced with the immunoSEQ multiplex PCR assay. Sourced from immuneACCESS, this table was stored by TCRdb with only in-frame sequences that have V and J called. A share of the clones is absent; for the studies checked, an unresolved V gene accounts for under half, and the remainder has no known explanation. This sample holds around 83,000 clones; 85% to 95% were observed only once. Jointly, the top ten make up 0.2% to 0.3% of the sample.

About this clone: Its binding antigen is unknown. Within one base of it there is no much larger clone, and no base qualities were kept.

Specimen: T cells isolated from PBMCs. Here the chain combines TRBV28 and TRBJ2-3; the D gene remains uncertain. The sequence was collected from a human donor in good health. CDR3 region: CASRAALDTDTQYF. In nucleotide form, the sequence is TGTGCCAGCAGGGCGGCATTAGACACAGATACGCAGTATTTT.